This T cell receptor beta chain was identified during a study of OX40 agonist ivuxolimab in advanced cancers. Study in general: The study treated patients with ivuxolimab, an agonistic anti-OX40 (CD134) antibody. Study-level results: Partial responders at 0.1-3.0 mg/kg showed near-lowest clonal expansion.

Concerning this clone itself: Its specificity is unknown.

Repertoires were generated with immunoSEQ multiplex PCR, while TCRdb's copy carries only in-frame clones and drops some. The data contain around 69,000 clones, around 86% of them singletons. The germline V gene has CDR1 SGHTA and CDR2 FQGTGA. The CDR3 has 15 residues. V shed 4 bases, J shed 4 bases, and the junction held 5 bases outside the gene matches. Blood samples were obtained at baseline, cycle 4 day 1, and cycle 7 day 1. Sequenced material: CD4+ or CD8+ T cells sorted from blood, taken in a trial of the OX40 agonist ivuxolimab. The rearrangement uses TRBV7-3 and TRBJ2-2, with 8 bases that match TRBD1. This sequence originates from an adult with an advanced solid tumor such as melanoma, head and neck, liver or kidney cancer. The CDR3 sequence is CASSSGQGFTGELFF. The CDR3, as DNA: TGTGCCAGCAGCTCCGGACAGGGATTCACCGGGGAGCTGTTTTTT.